The rows below give T cell receptor beta chains drawn from one sample of a study of ipilimumab plus nivolumab after autologous stem cell transplantation. Using immunoSEQ multiplex PCR, the repertoire was profiled, and TCRdb retains in-frame clones only, with some absent. Altogether approximately 40,000 clones are present, 92% being singletons, with the ten largest covering roughly 0.9%. The source material was PBMCs, sampled in a trial of ipilimumab plus nivolumab as post-transplant consolidation. The source of these receptors is a male donor with multiple myeloma. The CDR3 runs from the conserved cysteine through the conserved F or W. The D gene is left open where the match is weak. A clone size is listed for some rows: how often the clone was seen (once, few, many), or a class if it is expanded.

>TRBV28|once|TRBJ1-2|TRBD1
CASSYRQGANYGYTF
TGTGCCAGCAGTTACCGACAGGGGGCAAACTATGGCTACACCTTC
>TRBV7-2|-|TRBJ2-5|TRBD2
CASSLDSGRGTQYF
TGTGCCAGCAGCTTAGATAGCGGGAGGGGGACCCAGTACTTC
>TRBV7-3|-|TRBJ2-1|TRBD2
CASSPAGGTSGFYNEQFF
TGTGCCAGCAGCCCGGCGGGAGGGACTAGCGGATTTTACAATGAGCAGTTCTTC
>TRBV7-8|-|TRBJ1-4|-
CASSRRTGGNEKLFF
TGTGCCAGCAGCCGACGGACTGGGGGGAATGAAAAACTGTTTTTT
>TRBV18|-|TRBJ1-2|-
CASSPLPDEGYTF
TGTGCCAGCTCACCACTACCGGACGAAGGCTACACCTTC
>TRBV5-6|-|TRBJ1-3|TRBD1
CASSLVGGNTIYF
TGTGCCAGCAGCTTGGTAGGGGGCAACACCATATATTTT
>TRBV5-5|-|TRBJ2-1|TRBD1
CASSRTGGAYNEQFF
TGTGCCAGCAGCCGGACAGGGGGCGCCTACAATGAGCAGTTCTTC
>TRBV6-6|once|TRBJ1-2|TRBD1
CASSYGQGSGGYTF
TGTGCCAGCAGTTACGGACAGGGTTCGGGTGGCTACACCTTC
>TRBV6-1|few|TRBJ2-7|-
CATSGAGGGYEQYF
TGTGCCACCAGCGGGGCAGGGGGAGGCTACGAGCAGTACTTC
>TRBV27|-|TRBJ2-7|TRBD2
CASSSGGSTYEQYF
TGTGCCAGCAGTTCCGGGGGGTCTACCTACGAGCAGTACTTC
>TRBV5-4|-|TRBJ2-7|-
CASSSSPYEQYF
TGTGCCAGCAGTTCCAGTCCCTACGAGCAGTACTTC
>TRBV4-3|-|TRBJ2-7|-
CASSQVMGAGYEQYF
TGCGCCAGCAGCCAAGTCATGGGCGCGGGCTACGAGCAGTACTTC
>TRBV11-2|-|TRBJ2-3|TRBD1
CASSSGQGVDTQYF
TGTGCCAGCAGCTCTGGACAGGGAGTGGATACGCAGTATTTT
>TRBV5-4|-|TRBJ1-2|TRBD1
CASSPGQGAIIYGYTF
TGTGCCAGCAGCCCGGGACAGGGGGCTATAATCTATGGCTACACCTTC
>TRBV4-3|-|TRBJ1-2|TRBD1
CASSHSAGQGLYGYTF
TGCGCCAGCAGCCATTCTGCGGGACAGGGCCTCTATGGCTACACCTTC
>TRBV9|-|TRBJ2-5|TRBD2
CASSVGTSGGYETQYF
TGTGCCAGCAGCGTAGGGACTAGCGGGGGATACGAGACCCAGTACTTC
>TRBV6-4|-|TRBJ2-2|TRBD2
CASSPGLAGGPFGELFF
TGTGCCAGCAGTCCCGGATTAGCGGGAGGGCCATTCGGGGAGCTGTTTTTT
>TRBV4-1|-|TRBJ2-7|-
CASSRQSRQGGLSYEQYF
TGCGCCAGCAGCCGCCAGTCCAGACAAGGGGGACTCTCCTACGAGCAGTACTTC
>TRBV28|-|TRBJ1-3|-
CASSRQGVLTGNTIYF
TGTGCCAGCAGCCGTCAGGGAGTATTAACTGGAAACACCATATATTTT
>TRBV28|-|TRBJ2-2|-
CASSLYLLGELFF
TGTGCCAGCAGTTTATATCTGCTTGGGGAGCTGTTTTTT
>TRBV14|-|TRBJ1-1|-
CASSQDLGQLNTEAFF
TGTGCCAGCAGCCAAGATCTCGGACAGCTGAACACTGAAGCTTTCTTT
>TRBV7-2|-|TRBJ2-3|TRBD2
CASSPRTSGRVRTDTQYF
TGTGCCAGCAGCCCTAGGACTAGCGGGAGAGTAAGGACAGATACGCAGTATTTT
>TRBV7-2|-|TRBJ1-4|TRBD1
CASSIGTGEEKLFF
TGTGCCAGCAGCATCGGGACAGGGGAAGAAAAACTGTTTTTT
>TRBV10-2|-|TRBJ2-7|-
CASSARRGRDYEQYF
TGCGCCAGCAGCGCTAGACGCGGCAGGGATTACGAGCAGTACTTC
>TRBV28|-|TRBJ2-7|-
CASSSGGVSTYEQYF
TGTGCCAGCAGTTCAGGGGGGGTTTCCACCTACGAGCAGTACTTC
>TRBV28|-|TRBJ2-3|-
CASSYGGEPSSRTDTQYF
TGTGCCAGCAGTTACGGGGGTGAACCAAGCTCTCGCACAGATACGCAGTATTTT
>TRBV18|-|TRBJ1-1|-
CASSPPGLGGGTEAFF
TGTGCCAGCTCACCGCCGGGTCTCGGGGGGGGAACTGAAGCTTTCTTT
>TRBV4-2|-|TRBJ1-4|-
CASSLGTGRNEKLFF
TGTGCCAGCAGCCTTGGTACGGGAAGAAATGAAAAACTGTTTTTT
>TRBV6-8|-|TRBJ2-3|-
CASSRITDTQYF
TGTGCCAGCAGTAGAATCACAGATACGCAGTATTTT
>TRBV11-2|-|TRBJ2-7|-
CASSALTGLSYEQYF
TGTGCCAGCAGCGCGCTGACGGGACTTTCCTACGAGCAGTACTTC
>TRBV6-5|few|TRBJ1-5|-
CASSYRGPGFNQPQHF
TGTGCCAGCAGTTACCGAGGACCGGGCTTCAATCAGCCCCAGCATTTT
>TRBV28|-|TRBJ2-5|TRBD1
CASSFSTGGKETQYF
TGTGCCAGCAGTTTTTCGACAGGGGGGAAAGAGACCCAGTACTTC
>TRBV29-1|-|TRBJ2-5|TRBD1
CSVSRQGAGETQYF
TGCAGCGTTTCCCGACAGGGGGCGGGAGAGACCCAGTACTTC
>TRBV5-6|-|TRBJ2-7|-
CASSFQDEQYF
TGTGCCAGCAGCTTCCAAGACGAGCAGTACTTC
>TRBV7-9|-|TRBJ2-5|TRBD1
CASSNNRDRDLLQETQYF
TGTGCCAGCAGCAACAACCGGGACAGGGACCTACTTCAAGAGACCCAGTACTTC
>TRBV29-1|-|TRBJ2-1|-
CSVAVTGSPEQFF
TGCAGCGTCGCCGTTACAGGTTCCCCTGAGCAGTTCTTC
>TRBV29-1|-|TRBJ1-1|-
CSVGVGGTTEAFF
TGCAGCGTTGGTGTAGGGGGGACCACTGAAGCTTTCTTT
>TRBV7-8|once|TRBJ2-1|-
CASSLAAPRGNEQFF
TGTGCCAGCAGCTTAGCGGCGCCCCGCGGCAATGAGCAGTTCTTC
>TRBV6-5|-|TRBJ2-3|-
CASRDSITDTQYF
TGTGCCAGCAGGGACAGCATCACAGATACGCAGTATTTT
>TRBV27|-|TRBJ2-3|TRBD1
CASSLRRLQGASTDTQYF
TGTGCCAGCAGTTTACGGAGACTACAGGGGGCAAGCACAGATACGCAGTATTTT
>TRBV29-1|-|TRBJ1-4|-
CSVLSGFEKLFF
TGCAGCGTTTTGTCAGGCTTTGAAAAACTGTTTTTT
>TRBV25-1|-|TRBJ1-2|TRBD1
CASSADRGIANYGYTF
TGTGCCAGCAGCGCAGACAGGGGGATAGCTAACTATGGCTACACCTTC
>TRBV4-3|-|TRBJ2-6|-
CASSPGHPPGANVLTF
TGCGCCAGCAGCCCGGGACACCCCCCCGGGGCCAACGTCCTGACTTTC
>TRBV4-2|once|TRBJ1-2|TRBD1
CASSQVTGGLGYTF
TGTGCCAGCAGCCAAGTAACAGGGGGCTTGGGCTACACCTTC
>TRBV12-2|-|TRBJ1-5|-
CASRPIYGEFWSNQPQHF
TGTGCAAGTCGCCCCATCTACGGGGAGTTCTGGAGCAATCAGCCCCAGCATTTT
>TRBV7-2|-|TRBJ2-3|-
CASSLLQGSDTQYF
TGTGCCAGCAGCTTACTGCAGGGTTCAGATACGCAGTATTTT
>TRBV19|-|TRBJ2-5|-
CASSVQGGETQYF
TGTGCCAGTAGTGTCCAGGGGGGAGAGACCCAGTACTTC